This record covers a single T cell receptor beta chain. As yet, its antigen is unknown. PCR used 60 Vbeta primers and 13 Jbeta primers. Profiling relied on immunoSEQ multiplex PCR, and the TCRdb table lists in-frame clones only, not all of them. The table records 150,000 to 200,000 clones, around 80% of them present only once. This specimen comes from a study of cytomegalovirus exposure and HLA in healthy donors. Study-wide results and caveats: Reports showed the classifier diagnosing cytomegalovirus status with high specificity and sensitivity.

Source material: PBMCs. The clonotype was recovered from a young man in good health and CMV-seronegative.

CDR3 sequence: CASNIRGASGYTF. CDR3 DNA: TGTGCCAGCAACATTCGGGGGGCGAGTGGCTACACCTTC. The V gene is TRBV5-4, the J gene TRBJ1-2; D may be TRBD1 (6 bases). Looked up from germline, CDR1 is SGHNT and CDR2 is YYREEE (reference sequence). CDR3 length: 13 amino acids. Trimming cost V 6 bases and J 7 bases, with 16 bases left between them. Looking up the rest from reference TRBV5-4 and TRBJ1-2 gives the full variable domain: ETGVTQSPTHLIKTRGQQVTLRCSSQSGHNTVSWYQQALGQGPQFIFQYYREEENGRGNFPPRFSGLQFPNYSSELNVNALELDDSALYLCASNIRGASGYTFGSGTRLTVV.